The clone carrying this T cell receptor beta chain was observed a few times. The sample belongs to a study of beta chain features in type 1 diabetes. Trimming left V 4 bases short and J 2 bases short, with 17 bases between. This CDR3 spans 16 amino acids. CDR1 and CDR2 from the germline V gene are SGHKS and YYEKEE (reference sequence). All of the isolated RNA was reverse transcribed, so expressed TCRB transcripts were sequenced. Sequencing used immunoSEQ multiplex PCR; TCRdb keeps in-frame clones, though not all of them. The repertoire holds around 250,000 clones, with 25% to 30% as singletons. This TCR came from a man aged 25 to 40 in good health. Input material: central memory CD4+ T cells from blood. J is TRBJ2-3 and V is TRBV5-5; possibly TRBD1 for D (7 bases). CDR3 sequence: CASSLRQGGHTDTQYF. The CDR3 nucleotides read TGTGCCAGCAGCCTACGCCAGGGGGGCCACACAGATACGCAGTATTTT.